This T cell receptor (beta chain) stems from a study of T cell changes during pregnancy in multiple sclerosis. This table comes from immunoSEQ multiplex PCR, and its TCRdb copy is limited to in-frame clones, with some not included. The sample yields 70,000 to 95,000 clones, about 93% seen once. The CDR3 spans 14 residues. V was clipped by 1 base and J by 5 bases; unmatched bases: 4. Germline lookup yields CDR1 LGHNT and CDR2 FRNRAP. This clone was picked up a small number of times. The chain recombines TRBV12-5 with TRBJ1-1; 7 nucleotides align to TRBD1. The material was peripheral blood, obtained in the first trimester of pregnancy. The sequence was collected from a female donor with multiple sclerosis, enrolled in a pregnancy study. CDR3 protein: CASGLGRRGTEAFF. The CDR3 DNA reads TGTGCTAGTGGTTTGGGCCGCAGGGGGACTGAAGCTTTCTTT.